The rows below give T cell receptor beta chains drawn from one sample of a study of cytomegalovirus exposure and HLA in healthy donors. The repertoire was sequenced with immunoSEQ multiplex PCR; TCRdb's copy has only in-frame clones and lacks some. The data contain 100,000 to 120,000 clones, 67% of them singletons. The sequenced sample consisted of PBMCs. These TCRs come from a man between 18 and 35 years old in good health and CMV-seropositive. Both conserved end residues are part of each CDR3. A D gene is named only where the DNA matches it firmly. Not all rows give a size; the values are once, few, many and, for expanded clones, a class.

j_gene,v_gene,abundance,d_gene,CDR3nt,CDR3aa
TRBJ2-7,TRBV5-1,.,.,TGCGCCAGCAGCCAATCTGTGACCGGAGCCTACGAGCAGTACTTC,CASSQSVTGAYEQYF
TRBJ1-1,TRBV5-4,few,.,TGTGCCAGCAGTCTAACCTCAGGGGTAAACACTGAAGCTTTCTTT,CASSLTSGVNTEAFF
TRBJ2-7,TRBV4-1,.,.,TGCGCCAGCAGCCAAGCTCCGACAGGCCCCTACGAGCAGTACTTC,CASSQAPTGPYEQYF
TRBJ2-7,TRBV11-2,few,TRBD1,TGTGCCAGCAGCTTAGGGACAGGCTACGAGCAGTACTTC,CASSLGTGYEQYF
TRBJ2-3,TRBV9,.,TRBD1,TGTGCCAGCAGCCGGACAGGGGGAGGAACAGATACGCAGTATTTT,CASSRTGGGTDTQYF
TRBJ2-5,TRBV6-5,.,.,TGTGCCAGCAGCCCGGGGGTAGCGAGGGAGACCCAGTACTTC,CASSPGVARETQYF
TRBJ2-7,TRBV11-2,.,TRBD2,TGTGCCAGCAGCTTCCTAGCGGGGGGCAACTACGAGCAGTACTTC,CASSFLAGGNYEQYF
TRBJ2-1,TRBV11-2,few,TRBD2,TGTGCCAGCAGCTTAGGGTGGGGGGGCTACAATGAGCAGTTCTTC,CASSLGWGGYNEQFF
TRBJ2-2,TRBV7-3,.,TRBD2,TGTGCCAGCAGCTTGGCGGGGGGCGGCACCGGGGAGCTGTTTTTT,CASSLAGGGTGELFF
TRBJ2-3,TRBV13,.,TRBD1,TGTGCCAGCGACCGGACAGGGTTAGGGGATACGCAGTATTTT,CASDRTGLGDTQYF
TRBJ1-5,TRBV28,.,TRBD1,TGTGCCAGCAGGGACAGGGTCGGTAGCAATCAGCCCCAGCATTTT,CASRDRVGSNQPQHF
TRBJ1-3,TRBV4-2,few,.,TGTGCCAGCAGCCAAGATGGAGGGCCCGGAAACACCATATATTTT,CASSQDGGPGNTIYF
TRBJ1-1,TRBV11-2,few,TRBD1,TGTGCCAGCAGAAACCAACGGACAGGCGGGACTGAAGCTTTCTTT,CASRNQRTGGTEAFF
TRBJ1-1,TRBV9,.,TRBD1,TGTGCCAGCAGCACCCCAGGGGGCACTGAAGCTTTCTTT,CASSTPGGTEAFF
TRBJ2-7,TRBV18,.,TRBD1,TGTGCCAGCTCATCCCGGACAGGGCCAAGCTACGAGCAGTACTTC,CASSSRTGPSYEQYF
TRBJ2-2,TRBV2,.,TRBD2,TGTGCCAGCAGTGTGAGACAGCCGGGACTAACTAACACCGGGGAGCTGTTTTTT,CASSVRQPGLTNTGELFF
TRBJ1-1,TRBV7-2,.,.,TGTGCCAGCAGCTTAGCATTCGGTTGCGAAGCTTTCTTT,CASSLAFGCEAFF
TRBJ2-3,TRBV7-3,.,.,TGTGCCAGCAGCCCCCTTGCTGGGGCCAGAGATACGCAGTATTTT,CASSPLAGARDTQYF
TRBJ2-7,TRBV5-1,.,TRBD2,TGCGCCAGCAGCTGGTTGCGCCGTCGGACTAGCCAAAGCTCCTACGAGCAGTACTTC,CASSWLRRRTSQSSYEQYF
TRBJ2-5,TRBV19,.,TRBD2,TGTGCCAGTAGTCGAGGTACCGGGACTAGCGGGGGGACCCAGTACTTC,CASSRGTGTSGGTQYF
TRBJ1-1,TRBV7-9,.,.,TGTGCCAGCAGCTTAGCACAGGGTCTCGCTGAAGCTTTCTTT,CASSLAQGLAEAFF
TRBJ1-4,TRBV30,few,TRBD1,TGTGCCTGGAGTGTTGGACAGGGGGTAGATGAAAAACTGTTTTTT,CAWSVGQGVDEKLFF
TRBJ1-6,TRBV4-1,.,.,TGCGCCAGCAGCCTTCTGGGGCAGGGGACTTCACCCCTCCACTTT,CASSLLGQGTSPLHF
TRBJ1-5,TRBV19,few,TRBD1,TGTGCCAGTAGTACGGGGACAGCAAGCAATCAGCCCCAGCATTTT,CASSTGTASNQPQHF
TRBJ1-1,TRBV5-6,few,TRBD1,TGTGCCAGCAGCCCATGGACAGGGTACACTGAAGCTTTCTTT,CASSPWTGYTEAFF
TRBJ1-3,TRBV7-9,.,.,TGTGCCAGCAGCTTGACGGGGATGGAGTCCACCATATATTTT,CASSLTGMESTIYF
TRBJ2-1,TRBV2,.,.,TGTGCCAGCAGTGAGGGCAGGGGCCCCTACAATGAGCAGTTCTTC,CASSEGRGPYNEQFF
TRBJ2-5,TRBV5-1,.,TRBD1,TGCGCCAGCAGCCCCCGGGACAGAGGGCAAGAGACCCAGTACTTC,CASSPRDRGQETQYF
TRBJ1-5,TRBV27,.,TRBD1,TGTGCCAGCAGCTCTGAGGGGGCGACTCAGCCCCAGCATTTT,CASSSEGATQPQHF
TRBJ2-5,TRBV5-1,.,TRBD2,TGCGCCAGCAGCTTGACTAGCGGGGGTCAAAATCGAGGGACCCAGTACTTC,CASSLTSGGQNRGTQYF
TRBJ2-5,TRBV5-4,.,TRBD1,TGTGCCAGCAGCCGACAGGGGCAAGAGACCCAGTACTTC,CASSRQGQETQYF
TRBJ1-4,TRBV5-5,once,.,TGTGCCAGCCGGGTCGGTGCAACTAATGAAAAACTGTTTTTT,CASRVGATNEKLFF
TRBJ2-5,TRBV11-2,once,TRBD2,TGTGCCAGCAGCTGGACTAGCGGGGGGCGAGAGACCCAGTACTTC,CASSWTSGGRETQYF
TRBJ2-2,TRBV5-1,.,.,TGCGCCAGCAGGAGAGCGGACAGCTCCACCGGGGAGCTGTTTTTT,CASRRADSSTGELFF
TRBJ2-7,TRBV5-6,.,TRBD1,TGTGCCAGCAGCTCTCTGACAGGGGTAGATTACGAGCAGTACTTC,CASSSLTGVDYEQYF
TRBJ2-1,TRBV6-5,few,.,TGTGCCAGCAGTTACAGAGGTTTGTACAATGAGCAGTTCTTC,CASSYRGLYNEQFF
TRBJ2-7,TRBV13,.,.,TGTGCCAGCAGCTTTGGGGGCGGCGGGGGCACCTACGAGCAGTACTTC,CASSFGGGGGTYEQYF
TRBJ2-3,TRBV2,few,TRBD2,TGTGCCAGCACCCTTAGACTAGCGGGGGTCACAGATACGCAGTATTTT,CASTLRLAGVTDTQYF
TRBJ2-7,TRBV30,.,.,TGTGCCTGGAGTGTAGGAGGCGAGCAGTACTTC,CAWSVGGEQYF
TRBJ1-5,TRBV6-1,.,TRBD1,TGTGCCAGCTTACGGTCAGGGGGCTATCAGCCCCAGCATTTT,CASLRSGGYQPQHF
TRBJ1-5,TRBV6-5,.,.,TGTGCCAGCAGTAGACAGACCAATCAGCCCCAGCATTTT,CASSRQTNQPQHF
TRBJ2-5,TRBV29-1,.,.,TGCAGCGTTGCCGGGACTAGGGAGGGGGCCCAAGAGACCCAGTACTTC,CSVAGTREGAQETQYF
TRBJ2-1,TRBV4-1,.,.,TGCGCCAGCAGCCAAGCTCTCCAGGGAAGGCACGATGAGCAGTTCTTC,CASSQALQGRHDEQFF
TRBJ2-7,TRBV29-1,few,.,TGCAGCGCCATAGGAGGAACAGCTCTCTACGAGCAGTACTTC,CSAIGGTALYEQYF
TRBJ1-3,TRBV28,.,.,TGTGCCAGTTCCCAAGGGGGCTCTGGAAACACCATATATTTT,CASSQGGSGNTIYF